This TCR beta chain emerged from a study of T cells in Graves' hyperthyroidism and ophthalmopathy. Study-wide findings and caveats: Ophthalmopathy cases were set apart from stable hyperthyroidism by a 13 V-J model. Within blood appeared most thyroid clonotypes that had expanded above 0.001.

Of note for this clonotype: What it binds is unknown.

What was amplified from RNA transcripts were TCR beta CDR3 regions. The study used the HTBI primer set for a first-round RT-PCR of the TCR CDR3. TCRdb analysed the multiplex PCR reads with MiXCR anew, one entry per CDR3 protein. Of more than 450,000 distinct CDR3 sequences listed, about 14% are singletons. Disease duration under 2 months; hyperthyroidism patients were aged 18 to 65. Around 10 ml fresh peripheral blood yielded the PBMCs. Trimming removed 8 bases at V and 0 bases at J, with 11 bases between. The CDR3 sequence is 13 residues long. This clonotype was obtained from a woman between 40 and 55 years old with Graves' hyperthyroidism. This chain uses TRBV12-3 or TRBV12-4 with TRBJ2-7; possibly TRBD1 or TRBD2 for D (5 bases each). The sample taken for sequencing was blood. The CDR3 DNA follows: TGTGCCAGCGCCGGGACGAGCTCCTACGAGCAGTACTTC. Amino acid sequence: CASAGTSSYEQYF.